This passage covers 8 T cell receptor beta chains from one sample sequenced in a study of PD-1 blockade in classical Hodgkin lymphoma. Time point given: cycle 4 day 1 (C4D1), after less than seven weeks of nivolumab. All the patients suffered relapse after autologous stem cell transplantation, and brentuximab vedotin exposure differed. Magnetic negative selection served to purify CD4+ T cells out of PBMCs that had been thawed. The table came from immunoSEQ multiplex PCR; TCRdb's copy has only in-frame clones and leaves some out. The table shows under 20,000 clones, with 75% occurring only once. The sample consisted of CD4+ T cells from blood, taken before the fourth cycle of nivolumab. The receptors originated from a human donor with classical Hodgkin lymphoma.

The rearrangement joins TRBV19 to TRBJ1-5, with D unclear. V was trimmed by 5 bases and J by 1 base, leaving 6 bases between them. The CDR3 is made up of 13 amino acids. The germline V gene has CDR1 LNHDA and CDR2 SQIVND (reference sequence). The CDR3 region is CASSVLSNQPQHF. DNA for the CDR3: TGTGCCAGTAGTGTCCTGAGCAATCAGCCCCAGCATTTT.

CDR3 DNA sequence: TGTGCCAGCAGGATTGGAGCCGGGGAGCTGTTTTTT. It is translated as CASRIGAGELFF. The genes are TRBV2 and TRBJ2-2; D is unresolved. V gave up 6 bases and J gave up 6 bases, with 8 bases separating them. The CDR3 covers 12 residues. Germline CDR1 and CDR2: SNHLY and FYNNEI.

This clone has more than one count but fewer than ten. The chain combines TRBV2 with TRBJ1-3; perhaps TRBD1 as D (6 bases). Looked up from germline, CDR1 is SNHLY and CDR2 is FYNNEI. This CDR3 region has 15 residues. The V end was cut by 5 bases, the J end by 0 bases, with 11 bases between. CDR3 sequence reads: CASSPGQFSGNTIYF. As DNA, the CDR3 is TGTGCCAGCAGTCCCGGACAGTTCTCTGGAAACACCATATATTTT.

This chain uses TRBV11-3 with TRBJ2-1, with 7 bases aligning to TRBD2. V lost 1 base and J lost 0; bases outside the gene matches: 6. Germline values: CDR1 SGHNT, CDR2 YENEEA. The CDR3 extends over 17 amino acids. CDR3: CASSLGGLGSSYNEQFF. CDR3 DNA: TGTGCCAGCAGCTTAGGCGGACTAGGGAGCTCCTACAATGAGCAGTTCTTC.

This chain links TRBV5-4 with TRBJ2-5, with 7 nucleotides matching TRBD1. Germline-derived CDR1 and CDR2 are SGHNT and YYREEE (reference sequence). The CDR3 spans 15 residues. Unmatched junction bases numbered 9, after V lost 3 bases and J lost 4 bases. The CDR3: CASSSRGGVSETQYF. The CDR3 DNA reads as TGTGCCAGCAGCTCCCGAGGGGGCGTATCAGAGACCCAGTACTTC.

This chain uses TRBV21-1 with TRBJ1-3; the D segment call TRBD1 is taken from the table without a DNA check. TRBV21-1 is given as a pseudogene. This CDR3 spans 18 amino acids. DNA of the CDR3: TGTGCCAGCAGCAAGGGGACCAACAGGGCGCACTCTGGAAACACCATATATTTT. It specifies CASSKGTNRAHSGNTIYF.

The chain recombines TRBV28 with TRBJ1-2; D is undetermined. The V gene's germline CDR1 is MDHEN and CDR2 SYDVKM. CDR3 length: 13 residues. Trimming took 3 bases from V and 3 from J, leaving 8 bases between them. The CDR3 nucleotides read TGTGCCAGCAGTTTTAGGGCAGACTATGGCTACACCTTC. Its protein is CASSFRADYGYTF.

V usage is TRBV7-2 and J usage is TRBJ2-3; 7 bases align to TRBD1. V dropped 3 bases and J dropped 2; count of bases not matched to a gene: 5. The length of the CDR3 is 15 residues. Germline CDR1 reads SGHTA; CDR2 reads FQGNSA. As DNA, the CDR3 is TGTGCCAGCAGCTTTCCGGGACAGATCACAGATACGCAGTATTTT. It specifies CASSFPGQITDTQYF.